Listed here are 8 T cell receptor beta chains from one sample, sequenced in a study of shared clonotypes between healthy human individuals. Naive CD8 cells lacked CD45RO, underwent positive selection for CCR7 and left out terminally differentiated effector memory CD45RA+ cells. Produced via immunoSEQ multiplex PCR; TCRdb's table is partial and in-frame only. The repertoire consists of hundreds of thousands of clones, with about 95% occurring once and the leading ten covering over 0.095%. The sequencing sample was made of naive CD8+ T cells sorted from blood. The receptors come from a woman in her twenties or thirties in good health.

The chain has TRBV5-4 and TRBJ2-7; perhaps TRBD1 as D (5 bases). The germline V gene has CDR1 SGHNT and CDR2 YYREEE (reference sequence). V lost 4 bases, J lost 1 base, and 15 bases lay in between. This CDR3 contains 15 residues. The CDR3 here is CASSLGVGPSYEQYF. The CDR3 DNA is TGTGCCAGCAGCCTAGGGGTAGGTCCTTCCTACGAGCAGTACTTC.

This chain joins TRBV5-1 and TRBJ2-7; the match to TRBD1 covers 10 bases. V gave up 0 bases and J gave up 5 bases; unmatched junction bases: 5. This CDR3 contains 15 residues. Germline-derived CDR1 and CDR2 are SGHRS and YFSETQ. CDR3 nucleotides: TGCGCCAGCAGCTTGGGACAGGGGGCGTACCACGAGCAGTACTTC. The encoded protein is CASSLGQGAYHEQYF.

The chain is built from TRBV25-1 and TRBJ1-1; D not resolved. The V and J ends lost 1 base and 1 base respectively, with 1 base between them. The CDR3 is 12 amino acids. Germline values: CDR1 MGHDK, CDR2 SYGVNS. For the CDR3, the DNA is TGTGCCAGCAGTGAATCGAACACTGAAGCTTTCTTT. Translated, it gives CASSESNTEAFF.

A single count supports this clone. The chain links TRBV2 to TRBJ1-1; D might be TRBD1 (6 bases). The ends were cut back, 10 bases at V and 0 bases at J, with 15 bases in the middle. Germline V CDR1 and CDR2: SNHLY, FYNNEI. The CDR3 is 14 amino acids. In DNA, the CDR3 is TGTGCCACCCCGAGAACAGGGATGAACACTGAAGCTTTCTTT. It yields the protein CATPRTGMNTEAFF.

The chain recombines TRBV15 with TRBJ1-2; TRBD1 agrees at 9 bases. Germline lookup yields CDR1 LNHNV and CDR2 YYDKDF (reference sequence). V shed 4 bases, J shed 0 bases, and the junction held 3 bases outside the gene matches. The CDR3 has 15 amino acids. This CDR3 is CATSKDRGSNYGYTF. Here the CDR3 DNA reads TGTGCCACCAGCAAAGACAGGGGGTCTAACTATGGCTACACCTTC.

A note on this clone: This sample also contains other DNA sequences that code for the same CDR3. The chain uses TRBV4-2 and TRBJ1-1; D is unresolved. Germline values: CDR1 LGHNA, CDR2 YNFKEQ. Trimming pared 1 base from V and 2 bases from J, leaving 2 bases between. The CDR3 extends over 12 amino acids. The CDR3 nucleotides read TGTGCCAGCAGCCAAGGCAACACTGAAGCTTTCTTT. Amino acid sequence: CASSQGNTEAFF.

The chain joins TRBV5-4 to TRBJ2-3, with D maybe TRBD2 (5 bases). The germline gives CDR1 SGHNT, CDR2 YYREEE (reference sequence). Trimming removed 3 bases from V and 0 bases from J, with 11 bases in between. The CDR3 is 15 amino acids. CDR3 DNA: TGTGCCAGCAGCTCTCTAAGCGGAAGCACAGATACGCAGTATTTT. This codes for CASSSLSGSTDTQYF. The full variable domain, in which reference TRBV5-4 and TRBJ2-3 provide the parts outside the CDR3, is ETGVTQSPTHLIKTRGQQVTLRCSSQSGHNTVSWYQQALGQGPQFIFQYYREEENGRGNFPPRFSGLQFPNYSSELNVNALELDDSALYLCASSSLSGSTDTQYFGPGTRLTVL.

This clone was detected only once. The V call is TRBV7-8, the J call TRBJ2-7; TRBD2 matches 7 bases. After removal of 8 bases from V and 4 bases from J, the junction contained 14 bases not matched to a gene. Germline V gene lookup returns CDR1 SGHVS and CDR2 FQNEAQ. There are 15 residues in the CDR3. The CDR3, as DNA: TGTGCCAGCGCAAGGGGAGCGGGATCTATATACGAGCAGTACTTC. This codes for CASARGAGSIYEQYF.